This T cell receptor beta chain appears in the sequencing data of a study of blood T cell repertoires in COVID-19. Study overall: Samples representing acute and convalescent COVID-19 were sourced from the United States, Italy and Spain. Sources were T cells, B-cell-depleted T cells, or PBMCs; the material itself was cDNA or gDNA.

CDR3 size: 13 residues. The J segment lost 4 bases and the V segment lost 6 bases, leaving 4 bases of the junction unmatched. Germline V gene sequence: CDR1 MDHEN, CDR2 SYDVKM. Note on this clone: Other DNA sequences in this sample translate to the same CDR3.

In the authors' workflow: The authors estimated nucleated cell counts from reference gene primer amplification. TCRdb keeps only in-frame clones here, not all; method: immunoSEQ multiplex PCR. From that table come the V and J calls and clone size; the DNA was used to work out D and trimming. The repertoire consists of about 160,000 clones, with 85% occurring once and the leading ten covering approximately 3.3%. This TCR was sampled from a human donor with acute or convalescent COVID-19. The donor label of this sample is uncertain. The chain combines TRBV28 with TRBJ1-2; 8 positions match TRBD1. Sequenced input: peripheral blood. In DNA form, the CDR3 reads TGTGCCAGCAGCCTAGGGACAGGCTATGGCTACACCTTC. It specifies CASSLGTGYGYTF.